The TCR beta chain described here comes from a study of identical twins. TCRdb used MiXCR to reprocess the 5' RACE reads, holding one entry per CDR3 protein. The sample has about 690,000 distinct CDR3 sequences, 21% seen once. The CDR3 is made up of 13 amino acids. Per germline, CDR1 SQVTM and CDR2 ANQGSEA. V was clipped by 2 bases and J by 6 bases; unmatched bases: 5. These same data were also listed under a study on T cells expressing NK-cell markers.

This chain connects TRBV29-1 to TRBJ2-7, with 9 bases identical to TRBD1. Specimen: PBMCs. This TCR derives from a young woman in good health. DNA for the CDR3: TGCAGCGTTGAAAGGGACAGGGACGCCGAGCAGTACTTC. Residues: CSVERDRDAEQYF.